This paragraph covers one T cell receptor beta chain sequence. The antigen remains undetermined. The sample originates from a study of identifying expanded T cells in peripheral blood. Repertoires were generated with immunoSEQ multiplex PCR, while TCRdb's copy carries only in-frame clones and drops some. The sample includes 95,000 to 150,000 clones, over 65% seen only once; the top ten take around 3.3%. V lost 2 bases to trimming and J lost 4 bases; unmatched junction nucleotides: 15. The CDR3 runs 18 residues. From germline, CDR1 is SGHRS and CDR2 YFSETQ. Collection occurred without any documented infections or immune events in donors. Study-wide points: Over two and four weeks, about 15 and 19 clones changed, versus roughly 1.1 between replicates. Variance in clone template counts between approximately 2-week samples significantly increased with total template count across all healthy donors.

The sequenced material came from blood. This clonotype was sampled from a person aged 18 to 70 in good health. J is TRBJ2-5 and V is TRBV5-1; 9 bases match TRBD2. This chain's CDR3 is CASSFFQVAGAKGETQYF. As DNA, the CDR3 is TGCGCCAGCAGCTTTTTCCAGGTAGCGGGGGCTAAGGGAGAGACCCAGTACTTC.